This TCR beta chain was captured in a study of blood T cell repertoires in COVID-19. In the study overall: Samples taken during acute and convalescent COVID-19 were collected in the United States, Italy and Spain. The cDNA or gDNA used as material had been derived from T cells, B-cell-depleted T cells, or PBMCs.

The authors' processing: By means of reference gene primer amplification, nucleated cell counts were estimated. Produced via immunoSEQ multiplex PCR; TCRdb's table is partial and in-frame only. V, J and clone size are those of that table, while D and trimming were read from the DNA. Among roughly 230,000 clones, 75% to 90% were seen once, and the ten largest hold 4.6%. This CDR3 is 15 amino acids long. V was shortened by 0 bases and J by 1 base, with 7 bases between the two germline ends. CDR1 is SGDLS, CDR2 YYNGEE, per germline. V is TRBV9 and J is TRBJ2-2, with D tentatively TRBD2 (5 bases). The TCR comes from a woman in her thirties or forties who had recovered from COVID-19. Sequenced: peripheral blood. The CDR3 loop is CASSVDAGNTGELFF. CDR3 DNA sequence: TGTGCCAGCAGCGTAGATGCGGGGAACACCGGGGAGCTGTTTTTT.